This is a list of T cell receptor beta chains from one sample in a study of blood T cells in healthy people across ages. In TCRdb, the 5' RACE reads were re-called with MiXCR into one record per CDR3 protein. Here the sample spans approximately 940,000 distinct CDR3 sequences, around 49% being singletons. Sequenced input: blood. These receptors were taken from a man under 40 in good health. Both conserved end residues are part of each CDR3. The D gene is left open where the match is weak. Size is stated for part of the rows, as once, few or many counts, or as a class when the clone is expanded.

>NA|TRBV29-1|NA|TRBJ2-2
CTVSRAGTGELFF
TGCACCGTATCGAGGGCTGGCACCGGGGAGCTGTTTTTT
>NA|TRBV28|TRBD2|TRBJ2-2
CASSLAVGAGAAGELFF
TGTGCCAGCAGTTTGGCCGTCGGAGCGGGGGCCGCCGGGGAGCTGTTTTTT
>NA|TRBV4-2|NA|TRBJ1-4
CANSQDFAGEKKLFF
TGTGCCAACAGCCAAGATTTCGCAGGGGAGAAAAAACTGTTTTTT
>NA|TRBV3-1|NA|TRBJ2-7
CASSQEDSNYEQYF
TGTGCCAGCAGCCAAGAGGACAGTAACTACGAGCAGTACTTC
>NA|TRBV20-1|NA|TRBJ1-5
CSASFTWDSNQPQHF
TGCAGTGCTAGTTTTACGTGGGATAGCAATCAGCCCCAGCATTTT
>NA|TRBV5-1|TRBD1|TRBJ2-7
CASSSDGTASYEQYF
TGCGCCAGCAGCTCCGACGGGACAGCTAGCTACGAGCAGTACTTC
>NA|TRBV3-1|NA|TRBJ1-5
CASSQAYSNQPQHF
TGTGCCAGCAGCCAAGCGTATAGCAATCAGCCCCAGCATTTT
>few|TRBV18|NA|TRBJ2-7
CASSPRPGAYEQYF
TGTGCCAGCTCACCAAGGCCAGGGGCCTACGAGCAGTACTTC
>few|TRBV27|TRBD1|TRBJ1-2
CASRKERGLNYGYTF
TGTGCCAGCAGAAAGGAGAGGGGGCTTAACTATGGCTACACCTTC
>NA|TRBV2|NA|TRBJ1-5
CASKVESNQPQHF
TGTGCCAGCAAGGTAGAAAGCAATCAGCCCCAGCATTTT
>NA|TRBV24-1|NA|TRBJ2-1
CATSDPIMGAQETQFF
TGTGCCACCAGTGATCCAATCATGGGGGCTCAAGAGACCCAGTTCTTC
>once|TRBV28|TRBD2|TRBJ2-7
CASSPAVIGGAYEQYF
TGTGCCAGCAGTCCCGCTGTTATCGGGGGGGCCTACGAGCAGTACTTC
>NA|TRBV5-1|TRBD1|TRBJ1-4
CASSHDTGARNEKLFF
TGCGCCAGCAGTCACGATACAGGGGCGAGGAATGAAAAACTGTTTTTT
>NA|TRBV4-3|TRBD2|TRBJ2-7
CASSQTSGGDPYEQYF
TGCGCCAGCAGCCAAACTAGCGGGGGAGATCCCTACGAGCAGTACTTC
>few|TRBV20-1|TRBD1|TRBJ1-4
CSASFRTGEEKLFF
TGCAGTGCTAGTTTCCGGACAGGGGAGGAAAAACTGTTTTTT
>NA|TRBV20-1|TRBD2|TRBJ2-3
CSASQGRGNTDTQYF
TGCAGTGCTAGTCAAGGGCGGGGGAACACAGATACGCAGTATTTT
>NA|TRBV7-8|TRBD1|TRBJ1-1
CASSLGGGGQSNTEAFF
TGTGCCAGCAGCTTAGGTGGTGGGGGACAGTCGAACACTGAAGCTTTCTTT
>NA|TRBV2|NA|TRBJ1-1
CASSREDRTEAFF
TGTGCCAGCAGTAGAGAGGACAGAACTGAAGCTTTCTTT
>few|TRBV29-1|TRBD1|TRBJ1-1
CSVRQGAGAFF
TGCAGCGTTCGACAGGGGGCAGGAGCTTTCTTT
>NA|TRBV9|NA|TRBJ2-3
CASSVGGGRTDTQYF
TGTGCCAGCAGCGTAGGTGGGGGCAGGACAGATACGCAGTATTTT
>NA|TRBV6-1|NA|TRBJ2-1
CASSGWARSEQFF
TGTGCCAGCAGTGGGTGGGCTCGTAGTGAGCAGTTCTTC
>NA|TRBV9|TRBD2|TRBJ2-7
CASSVASGALYEQYF
TGTGCCAGCAGCGTAGCTAGCGGGGCACTCTACGAGCAGTACTTC
>NA|TRBV7-2|NA|TRBJ2-7
CASSFSGDRSYEQYF
TGTGCCAGCAGCTTCTCCGGGGACCGCTCCTACGAGCAGTACTTC
>few|TRBV15|NA|TRBJ2-7
CATSSQGTHEQYF
TGTGCCACCAGCAGCCAGGGCACCCACGAGCAGTACTTC
>few|TRBV7-9|NA|TRBJ2-3
CASSLFRQFFPDTQYF
TGTGCCAGCAGCTTATTCCGACAGTTTTTCCCAGATACGCAGTATTTT
>NA|TRBV6-5|NA|TRBJ2-6
CVSGRSRGARANVLTF
TGTGTCAGCGGAAGGTCTCGGGGGGCGAGGGCCAACGTCCTGACTTTC
>NA|TRBV4-1|NA|TRBJ2-5
CASSQAPGTIQETQYF
TGCGCCAGCAGCCAGGCTCCCGGGACCATCCAAGAGACCCAGTACTTC
>NA|TRBV29-1|NA|TRBJ2-3
CSVVVSRVTDTQYF
TGCAGCGTTGTCGTGTCTAGAGTGACAGATACGCAGTATTTT
>NA|TRBV11-2|NA|TRBJ2-2
CASSLSQGGGELFF
TGTGCCAGCAGCTTATCCCAGGGTGGCGGGGAGCTGTTTTTT
>few|TRBV18|TRBD1|TRBJ1-2
CASSPATGTTYGYTF
TGTGCCAGCTCACCAGCGACAGGGACTACCTATGGCTACACCTTC
>few|TRBV5-6|NA|TRBJ1-2
CASSLRTYGYTF
TGTGCCAGCAGCTTAAGGACCTATGGCTACACCTTC
>few|TRBV4-2|TRBD2|TRBJ2-5
CASSQDRSAGVNQETQYF
TGTGCCAGCAGCCAAGATCGGTCGGCGGGGGTCAACCAAGAGACCCAGTACTTC
>NA|TRBV12-3/TRBV12-4|NA|TRBJ1-4
CASRPDSAFEKLFF
TGTGCCAGCAGACCCGACAGCGCATTTGAAAAACTGTTTTTT
>few|TRBV20-1|TRBD1|TRBJ1-5
CSAWTGASNQPQHF
TGCAGTGCTTGGACAGGGGCTAGCAATCAGCCCCAGCATTTT
>few|TRBV7-9|NA|TRBJ2-1
CASSLALSEQFF
TGTGCCAGCAGCTTAGCGCTTAGTGAGCAGTTCTTC
>many|TRBV7-2|NA|TRBJ2-3
CASSLYGIGTDTQYF
TGTGCCAGCAGCTTATACGGGATCGGGACAGATACGCAGTATTTT
>once|TRBV28|NA|TRBJ1-1
CASKVTRWGEESTEAFF
TGTGCCAGCAAAGTTACCCGGTGGGGGGAGGAGAGCACTGAAGCTTTCTTT
>NA|TRBV3-1|TRBD1|TRBJ2-3
CASSLTASSQGVNTDTQYF
TGTGCCAGCAGCCTTACGGCTTCCTCCCAGGGGGTCAACACAGATACGCAGTATTTT
>few|TRBV3-1|NA|TRBJ1-2
CATRTAAYGYTF
TGTGCCACCAGGACCGCTGCCTATGGCTACACCTTC
>once|TRBV2|TRBD1|TRBJ1-6
CASVRDRDSPLHF
TGTGCCAGCGTCCGGGACAGGGATTCACCCCTCCACTTT
>NA|TRBV3-1|TRBD2|TRBJ2-3
CASSKSSGASADTQYF
TGTGCCAGCAGCAAATCTAGCGGAGCTAGCGCAGATACGCAGTATTTT
>NA|TRBV7-2|TRBD1|TRBJ1-2
CASSLAGQGATGYTF
TGTGCCAGCAGCCTTGCCGGACAGGGGGCGACTGGCTACACCTTC
>many|TRBV29-1|TRBD2|TRBJ2-5
CSVRTGTSGGLETQYF
TGCAGCGTCCGGACCGGGACTAGCGGGGGTCTAGAGACCCAGTACTTC
>once|TRBV6-2/TRBV6-3|TRBD1|TRBJ1-1
CASREIDRANTEAFF
TGTGCCAGCAGAGAAATCGACAGGGCGAACACTGAAGCTTTCTTT
>once|TRBV21-1|NA|TRBJ2-1
CASSKGLAGGRNEQFF
TGTGCCAGCAGCAAAGGACTAGCGGGGGGGCGCAATGAGCAGTTCTTC
>NA|TRBV7-9|NA|TRBJ2-5
CASSKGRGLLKETQYF
TGTGCCAGCAGTAAGGGGCGGGGGCTCCTCAAAGAGACCCAGTACTTC
>NA|TRBV7-3|NA|TRBJ2-3
CASSLLGGDRTDTKYF
TGTGCCAGCAGCTTGTTAGGCGGGGATCGCACAGATACGAAGTATTTT
>few|TRBV5-1|NA|TRBJ1-2
CASRVGQLNGYTF
TGCGCCAGCAGGGTAGGACAGTTGAATGGCTACACCTTC
>few|TRBV3-1|NA|TRBJ1-5
CASSRTGQPQHF
TGTGCCAGCAGCCGGACGGGTCAGCCCCAGCATTTT